This paragraph covers one TCR beta chain sequence. These data belong to a study of sequential checkpoint blockade in melanoma. Clones were sequenced by immunoSEQ multiplex PCR, and TCRdb holds only the in-frame ones, with some missing. The sample shows approximately 10,000 clones, 60% to 80% of them seen only once. Treatment meaning: randomized to nivolumab then ipilimumab (arm A) or the reverse (arm B). None of the patients previously received DNA-damaging chemotherapy. Deletions cut 2 bases from V and 2 bases from J, with 5 bases between. The CDR3 is made up of 12 amino acids. CDR1 is SGHDT and CDR2 is YYEEEE in the germline V gene.

The receptor was isolated from a human donor with melanoma. The chain couples TRBV5-6 to TRBJ2-7; D not certain. This specimen consisted of CD8+ T cells sorted from blood (inferred from file names), obtained from a patient given nivolumab and ipilimumab in sequence. The CDR3 region has the DNA TGTGCCAGCAGCTTACAAACCTACGAGCAGTACTTC. Translation: CASSLQTYEQYF. Full variable domain (remainder filled in from reference TRBV5-6 and TRBJ2-7): DAGVTQSPTHLIKTRGQQVTLRCSPKSGHDTVSWYQQALGQGPQFIFQYYEEEERQRGNFPDRFSGHQFPNYSSELNVNALLLGDSALYLCASSLQTYEQYFGPGTRLTVT.